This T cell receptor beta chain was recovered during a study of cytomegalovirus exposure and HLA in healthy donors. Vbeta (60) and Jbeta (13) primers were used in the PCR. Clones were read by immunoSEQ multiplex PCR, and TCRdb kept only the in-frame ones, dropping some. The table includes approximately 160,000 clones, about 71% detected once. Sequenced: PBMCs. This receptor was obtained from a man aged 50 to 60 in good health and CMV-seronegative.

The CDR3 DNA follows: TGCAGCTCCGGGGGGACAGGGGGGATTGAAGCTTTCTTT. Residues: CSSGGTGGIEAFF. The chain employs TRBV29-1 and TRBJ1-1; 11 nucleotides match TRBD1. The germline gives CDR1 SQVTM, CDR2 ANQGSEA. This CDR3 is 13 amino acids long. V was pared by 8 bases and J by 7 bases, with 9 bases of the junction left unmatched.